Included here is one T cell receptor (beta chain) sequence, with context. Other DNA sequences in the same sample also yield this CDR3. This CDR3 has 12 amino acids. The germline gives CDR1 SGHVS, CDR2 FNYEAQ. V lost 5 bases and J lost 2, with 6 bases in between. This entry is derived from a study of shared clonotypes between healthy human individuals. The repertoire was sequenced with immunoSEQ multiplex PCR; TCRdb's copy has only in-frame clones and lacks some. Here the sample spans 2 million to 2.5 million clones, over 90% being singletons. The gene calls are TRBV7-6 and TRBJ2-5; no clear D gene. This TCR was sampled from a man between 18 and 35 years old in good health. Some clones in this sample may be carry-over from other donors' samples. The sample comprised naive CD4+ T cells from PBMCs. This sample's subset: CD45RA+ positively selected. The CDR3 sequence is CASSPYQETQYF. The DNA of the CDR3 is TGTGCCAGCAGCCCTTATCAAGAGACCCAGTACTTC.